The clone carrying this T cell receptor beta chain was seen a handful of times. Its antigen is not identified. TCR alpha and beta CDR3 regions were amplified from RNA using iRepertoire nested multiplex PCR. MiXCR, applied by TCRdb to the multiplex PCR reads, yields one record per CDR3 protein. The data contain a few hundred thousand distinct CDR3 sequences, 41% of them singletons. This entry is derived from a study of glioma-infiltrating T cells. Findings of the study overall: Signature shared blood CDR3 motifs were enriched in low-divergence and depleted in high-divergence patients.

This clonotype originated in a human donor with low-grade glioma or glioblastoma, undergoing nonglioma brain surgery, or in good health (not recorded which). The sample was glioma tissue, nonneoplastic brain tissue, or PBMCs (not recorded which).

CDR3 protein: CASSPKTGGEGYTF. DNA of the CDR3: TGCGCCAGCAGCCCGAAAACAGGGGGCGAAGGCTACACCTTC. The V gene is TRBV4-1, the J gene TRBJ1-2, with 9 bases that match TRBD1. CDR3 length: 14 residues. In germline, CDR1 is MGHRA, CDR2 YSYEKL. Losses at the gene ends were 4 bases for V and 8 bases for J; bases not matched to a gene: 8.